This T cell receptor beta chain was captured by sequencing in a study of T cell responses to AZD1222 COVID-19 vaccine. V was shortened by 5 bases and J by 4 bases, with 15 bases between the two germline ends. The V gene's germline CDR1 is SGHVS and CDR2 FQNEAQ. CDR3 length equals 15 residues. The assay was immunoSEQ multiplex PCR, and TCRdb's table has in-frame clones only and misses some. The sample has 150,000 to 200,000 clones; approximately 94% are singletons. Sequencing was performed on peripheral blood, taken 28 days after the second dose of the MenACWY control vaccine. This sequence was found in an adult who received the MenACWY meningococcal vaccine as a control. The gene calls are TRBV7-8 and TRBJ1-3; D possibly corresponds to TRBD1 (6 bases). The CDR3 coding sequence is TGTGCCAGCAGCCAGGGGACGTCCGTAGGAAACACCATATATTTT. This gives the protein CASSQGTSVGNTIYF.